One and the same sample provided the 9 T cell receptor beta chains below, sequenced in a study of T cell responses to AZD1222 COVID-19 vaccine. Sequencing was performed with immunoSEQ multiplex PCR; in TCRdb, only in-frame clones are kept and a portion is missing. The table has under 100,000 clones, approximately 90% seen once. The sample was peripheral blood, taken on day 0 of AZD1222 vaccination. These receptors were taken from an adult in good health.

V gene TRBV2 combines with J gene TRBJ2-3; D could derive from TRBD1 or TRBD2 (6 bases each). The CDR3 spans 15 residues. From germline, CDR1 is SNHLY and CDR2 FYNNEI. V lost 5 bases to trimming and J lost 0 bases, with 12 bases between them. CDR3 sequence (DNA): TGTGCCAGCAGTCAAAGGGGGGCAAGCACAGATACGCAGTATTTT. Translating gives CASSQRGASTDTQYF.

This clone was detected only a few times. This rearrangement joins TRBV5-1 to TRBJ1-4; D not certain. Trimming removed 0 bases at V and 5 bases at J, with 11 bases between. Per germline, CDR1 SGHRS and CDR2 YFSETQ. The CDR3 has 15 amino acids. As DNA, the CDR3 is TGCGCCAGCAGCTTGGAAGGGTCAAAAAATGAAAAACTGTTTTTT. It yields the protein CASSLEGSKNEKLFF.

V usage is TRBV7-9 and J usage is TRBJ2-1, with 10 positions matching TRBD2. CDR1 is SEHNR, CDR2 FQNEAQ, per germline (reference sequence). The V segment lost 6 bases and the J segment 7 bases; nucleotides outside the gene matches: 6. The CDR3 contains 14 residues. The CDR3 bases are TGTGCCAGCAGTCCTAGCGGGGGTTGGAATGAGCAGTTCTTC. The encoded protein is CASSPSGGWNEQFF.

The J gene is TRBJ2-2, the V gene TRBV2; possibly TRBD2 for D (5 bases). The germline V gene encodes CDR1 SNHLY and CDR2 FYNNEI. The CDR3 is 15 residues long. With 7 bases removed from V and 0 bases from J, the gap between germline ends came to 12 bases. CDR3: CASKSDGANTGELFF. CDR3 coding DNA: TGTGCCAGCAAATCTGACGGGGCGAACACCGGGGAGCTGTTTTTT.

The chain joins TRBV30 to TRBJ2-1; D is uncertain. The CDR3 totals 12 residues. Germline values: CDR1 GTSNPN, CDR2 SVGIG (reference sequence). V gave up 0 bases and J gave up 4 bases, with 4 bases separating them. In DNA form, the CDR3 reads TGTGCCTGGAGTGTGGGATACAATGAGCAGTTCTTC. It codes for CAWSVGYNEQFF.

The rearrangement links TRBV29-1 to TRBJ1-1; TRBD1 agrees at 10 bases. The V segment lost 6 bases and the J segment 5 bases; nucleotides outside the gene matches: 6. The CDR3 runs 13 residues. CDR1 and CDR2 (germline): SQVTM, ANQGSEA. CDR3 in amino acids: CSVSGQGRTEAFF. CDR3 DNA sequence: TGCAGCGTCTCGGGACAGGGGAGGACTGAAGCTTTCTTT.

The chain recombines TRBV11-3 with TRBJ2-1; D may be TRBD1 or TRBD2 (5 bases each). The V end was cut by 5 bases, the J end by 6 bases, with 17 bases between. CDR1 and CDR2 (germline): SGHNT, YENEEA. This CDR3 spans 15 amino acids. CDR3 bases: TGTGCCAGCAGCCCGCTGGTCGGGGCAGGCAATGAGCAGTTCTTC. This sequence encodes CASSPLVGAGNEQFF.

This sequence joins TRBV30 and TRBJ1-2, with 9 nucleotides matching TRBD1. This CDR3 comprises 15 residues. Germline CDR1 is GTSNPN and CDR2 is SVGIG (reference sequence). V was pared by 2 bases and J by 2 bases, with 6 bases of the junction left unmatched. Here the CDR3 reads CAWSPTGGRNYGYTF. Written as DNA, the CDR3 is TGTGCCTGGAGTCCTACAGGGGGCAGGAACTATGGCTACACCTTC.

The V call is TRBV29-1, the J call TRBJ1-1; unclear D gene. Germline CDR1 reads SQVTM; CDR2 reads ANQGSEA. The germline V and J ends were trimmed by 6 bases and 8 bases, with 13 bases remaining between them. This CDR3 has 11 residues. The CDR3 loop reads CSVLKVGEAFF. For the CDR3, the DNA is TGCAGCGTCCTTAAGGTCGGGGAAGCTTTCTTT.